The source of this T cell receptor (beta chain) is a study of cytomegalovirus exposure and HLA in healthy donors. The V gene lost 6 bases and the J gene lost 6 bases, with 11 bases spanning the gap. The germline gives CDR1 DFQATT, CDR2 SNEGSKA (reference sequence). The CDR3 runs to 11 residues. Libraries were prepared by immunoSEQ multiplex PCR; TCRdb keeps only in-frame clonotypes and omits some of them. In the table there are 100,000 to 150,000 clones, more than 75% of which are singletons. The specimen sequenced was PBMCs. This receptor was obtained from a young man in good health and CMV-seronegative. This chain links TRBV20-1 with TRBJ1-1; no clear D gene. DNA for the CDR3: TGCAGTGCAGGCGACAATCCTGAAGCTTTCTTT. Its protein is CSAGDNPEAFF.